This passage covers 14 T cell receptor beta chains from one sample sequenced in a study of cytomegalovirus exposure and HLA in healthy donors. PCR involved 60 Vbeta and 13 Jbeta primers. Assay: immunoSEQ multiplex PCR; the TCRdb copy retains only in-frame clones and omits some. The table shows approximately 170,000 clones, with around 78% occurring only once. Specimen: PBMCs. These receptors originate from a middle-aged woman in good health and CMV-seronegative.

The chain recombines TRBV30 with TRBJ2-3, with 9 bases that match TRBD2. The CDR3 contains 16 residues. V lost 1 base and J lost 3; bases outside the gene matches: 8. Germline V CDR1 and CDR2: GTSNPN, SVGIG (reference sequence). DNA for the CDR3: TGTGCCTGGAGTGGGGCTAGCGGGGCCCGGACAGATACGCAGTATTTT. Amino acid sequence: CAWSGASGARTDTQYF.

A single count supports this clone. This chain connects TRBV28 to TRBJ1-3; D might be TRBD1 (6 bases). Germline CDR1 and CDR2: MDHEN and SYDVKM. V lost 7 bases and J 0 bases, leaving 19 bases between the germline ends. This CDR3 region has 17 residues. The CDR3 coding sequence is TGTGCCAGCAACCCCTCGCCAGGGGCCATCTCTGGAAACACCATATATTTT. Its protein product is CASNPSPGAISGNTIYF.

V is TRBV5-1 and J is TRBJ2-2; weak D call: TRBD2 (6 bases). V was cut by 0 bases and J by 8 bases, with 20 bases left in between. This CDR3 has 17 residues. Germline V gene lookup returns CDR1 SGHRS and CDR2 YFSETQ. CDR3 amino acids: CASSLVGRTPEGGELFF. The CDR3 DNA reads TGCGCCAGCAGCTTGGTGGGGAGGACTCCGGAAGGTGGGGAGCTGTTTTTT.

In this sample, this clone turned up a few times. V gene TRBV29-1 combines with J gene TRBJ2-7, with 10 bases lining up with TRBD1. CDR1 and CDR2 from the germline V gene are SQVTM and ANQGSEA. This CDR3 has 13 amino acids. Unmatched junction bases numbered 10, after V lost 7 bases and J lost 7 bases. Here the CDR3 reads CSASLMGQGEQYF. The CDR3 bases are TGCAGCGCTTCTCTGATGGGACAGGGGGAGCAGTACTTC.

The rearrangement joins TRBV5-6 to TRBJ2-5, with D possibly being TRBD1 (8 bases). The CDR3 has 16 amino acids. CDR1 and CDR2 from the germline V gene are SGHDT and YYEEEE. V lost 2 bases and J lost 5, with 19 bases in between. The CDR3 nucleotides are TGTGCCAGCAGCTTCGGTGGACAGGGAGGGAGGGAGACCCAGTACTTC. As protein: CASSFGGQGGRETQYF.

The chain couples TRBV5-1 to TRBJ1-3; 10 bases map to TRBD1. The J segment lost 7 bases and the V segment lost 4 bases, leaving 5 bases of the junction unmatched. The CDR3 is 14 residues long. Germline lookup yields CDR1 SGHRS and CDR2 YFSETQ. CDR3 protein: CASSLGQGRNTIYF. The CDR3 nucleotides are TGCGCCAGCAGCCTGGGACAGGGGAGGAACACCATATATTTT.

This rearrangement joins TRBV5-1 to TRBJ1-2; 9 bases are a match to TRBD1. Germline CDR1 reads SGHRS; CDR2 reads YFSETQ. This CDR3 comprises 14 residues. V lost 0 bases to trimming and J lost 6 bases; unmatched junction nucleotides: 3. This CDR3 reads CASSLVGTGNGYTF. The CDR3 region has the DNA TGCGCCAGCAGCTTGGTGGGGACAGGGAATGGCTACACCTTC.

In this sample, this clone turned up once. The CDR3 region has the DNA TGTGCCACCAGCAGACCCCAAAACACCGGGTTAGACGAGCAGTACTTC. It yields the protein CATSRPQNTGLDEQYF. The chain joins TRBV15 to TRBJ2-7; no firm D call. V dropped 2 bases and J dropped 5 bases, with 19 bases sitting between them. CDR3 length: 16 residues. CDR1 and CDR2 (germline): LNHNV, YYDKDF (reference sequence).

The gene calls are TRBV6-1 and TRBJ1-2; 11 bases map to TRBD1. CDR1 and CDR2 (germline): MNHNS, SASEGT. V gave up 1 base and J gave up 5 bases; unmatched junction bases: 3. CDR3 size: 15 residues. The CDR3 DNA reads as TGTGCCAGCAGTGAAGGTGGACAGGGGGCATATGGCTACACCTTC. Its translation: CASSEGGQGAYGYTF.

This clone was seen only once. An end of the junction differs from the germline gene, which may be a read error. The rearrangement joins TRBV6-1 to TRBJ1-1; the D gene is possibly TRBD1 (5 bases). The CDR3 has 13 amino acids. Germline V gives CDR1 MNHNS, CDR2 SASEGT. CDR3 nucleotides: TGTGCCAGCACCCGAAGGCAGGGCCCTGAAACTTTCTTT. As protein: CASTRRQGPETFF.

This chain links TRBV30 with TRBJ1-5, with 9 bases identical to TRBD1. The CDR3 is made up of 17 amino acids. CDR1 is GTSNPN, CDR2 SVGIG, per germline (reference sequence). The V segment lost 4 bases and the J segment 3 bases; nucleotides outside the gene matches: 13. CDR3 loop: CAWTGGFGTGNNQPQHF. In nucleotides, the CDR3 is TGTGCCTGGACAGGGGGGTTCGGGACAGGGAACAATCAGCCCCAGCATTTT.

V and J are TRBV18 and TRBJ2-1, with D tentatively TRBD2 (5 bases). The length of the CDR3 is 15 residues. CDR1 and CDR2 (germline): KGHSH, LQKENI. V was trimmed by 3 bases and J by 5 bases, leaving 14 bases between them. The CDR3 is CASSPKGVGNNEQFF. The CDR3, as DNA: TGTGCCAGCTCACCGAAGGGAGTGGGGAACAATGAGCAGTTCTTC.

This clone was picked up a small number of times. This sequence joins TRBV19 and TRBJ2-3; 8 nucleotides align to TRBD2. V was pared by 6 bases and J by 0 bases, with 8 bases of the junction left unmatched. The CDR3 consists of 16 residues. Germline assignment: CDR1 LNHDA and CDR2 SQIVND (reference sequence). The CDR3 bases are TGTGCCAGTAGGAGAGCGGGGGCTCTTAGCACAGATACGCAGTATTTT. It encodes CASRRAGALSTDTQYF.

The V gene is TRBV7-6, the J gene TRBJ1-2; the D is unclear. The CDR3 has 14 residues. Per germline, CDR1 SGHVS and CDR2 FNYEAQ. V gave up 3 bases and J gave up 6 bases, with 14 bases separating them. The CDR3 coding sequence is TGTGCCAGCAGCTTTGGGCCCCACCAAAATGGCTACACCTTC. Protein: CASSFGPHQNGYTF.